Listed below are T cell receptor beta chains from one sample, sequenced in a study of T cell responses to AZD1222 COVID-19 vaccine. Measured with immunoSEQ multiplex PCR; TCRdb has only the in-frame clones, and not every one. The sample carries about 150,000 clones, under 95% recorded once. Sequences were derived from peripheral blood, sampled on day 0 of AZD1222 vaccination. All receptors come from an adult in good health. Each CDR3 is given with its conserved first and last residue. Each record gives: J gene, clone size, V gene, D gene, CDR3 protein, CDR3 DNA. The D gene is left open where the match is weak. Clone size appears in some rows only: once, few, many, or a class for an expanded clone.

J gene: TRBJ2-1; clone size: once; V gene: TRBV7-9; D gene: TRBD2; CDR3 protein: CVLPTSGRGNNEQFF; CDR3 DNA: TGTGTCTTGCCGACTAGCGGTCGTGGGAACAATGAGCAGTTCTTC
J gene: TRBJ2-2; clone size: once; V gene: TRBV19; D gene: TRBD2; CDR3 protein: CASRKAGGITGELFF; CDR3 DNA: TGTGCCAGTAGAAAGGCGGGAGGGATTACCGGGGAGCTGTTTTTT
J gene: TRBJ1-6; clone size: .; V gene: TRBV27; D gene: TRBD1; CDR3 protein: CASSLGQGRNSPLHF; CDR3 DNA: TGTGCCAGCAGTTTGGGACAGGGGCGGAATTCACCCCTCCACTTT
J gene: TRBJ2-7; clone size: .; V gene: TRBV6-1; D gene: TRBD2; CDR3 protein: CASSESGRSGYEQYF; CDR3 DNA: TGTGCCAGCAGCGAGAGCGGGAGGTCGGGCTACGAGCAGTACTTC
J gene: TRBJ2-7; clone size: .; V gene: TRBV6-5; D gene: .; CDR3 protein: CASSLPQAYEQYF; CDR3 DNA: TGTGCCAGCAGTCTTCCCCAGGCCTACGAGCAGTACTTC
J gene: TRBJ1-6; clone size: once; V gene: TRBV7-9; D gene: TRBD1; CDR3 protein: CASSLRQGGNSPLHF; CDR3 DNA: TGTGCCAGCAGCCTCAGACAGGGTGGTAATTCACCCCTCCACTTT
J gene: TRBJ1-2; clone size: .; V gene: TRBV9; D gene: TRBD1; CDR3 protein: CASSVSPGTGDPNYGYTF; CDR3 DNA: TGTGCCAGCAGCGTCAGTCCAGGGACAGGGGATCCGAACTATGGCTACACCTTC
J gene: TRBJ1-4; clone size: .; V gene: TRBV3-1/TRBV3-2; D gene: .; CDR3 protein: CASSQGRVEEKLFF; CDR3 DNA: TGTGCCAGCAGCCAAGGCCGAGTAGAAGAAAAACTGTTTTTT
J gene: TRBJ2-1; clone size: .; V gene: TRBV23-1; D gene: TRBD1; CDR3 protein: CASSLLLPGQGINEQFF; CDR3 DNA: TGCGCCAGCAGCTTACTTCTACCGGGACAGGGAATAAATGAGCAGTTCTTC
J gene: TRBJ2-1; clone size: few; V gene: TRBV5-4; D gene: TRBD2; CDR3 protein: CASSPGTRGNEQFF; CDR3 DNA: TGTGCCAGCAGCCCCGGGACTAGAGGGAATGAGCAGTTCTTC
J gene: TRBJ2-7; clone size: .; V gene: TRBV27; D gene: .; CDR3 protein: CASSFGTGAYEQYF; CDR3 DNA: TGTGCCAGCAGTTTCGGGACGGGAGCCTACGAGCAGTACTTC
J gene: TRBJ2-5; clone size: .; V gene: TRBV7-2; D gene: TRBD2; CDR3 protein: CASSFYSGDWGETQYF; CDR3 DNA: TGTGCCAGCAGCTTTTATAGCGGGGACTGGGGGGAGACCCAGTACTTC
J gene: TRBJ1-4; clone size: .; V gene: TRBV27; D gene: TRBD1; CDR3 protein: CASRRGQGHEKLFF; CDR3 DNA: TGTGCCAGCCGCCGAGGACAGGGTCACGAAAAACTGTTTTTT
J gene: TRBJ1-2; clone size: .; V gene: TRBV6-6; D gene: .; CDR3 protein: CASSPGRGDYGYTF; CDR3 DNA: TGTGCCAGCAGCCCTGGGAGGGGAGACTATGGCTACACCTTC
J gene: TRBJ1-2; clone size: .; V gene: TRBV28; D gene: .; CDR3 protein: CASSPQGLVYGYTF; CDR3 DNA: TGTGCCAGCAGCCCACAGGGACTAGTCTATGGCTACACCTTC
J gene: TRBJ2-2; clone size: few; V gene: TRBV18; D gene: TRBD2; CDR3 protein: CASSPRLAGEAGELFF; CDR3 DNA: TGTGCCAGCTCACCACGGCTAGCGGGAGAGGCCGGGGAGCTGTTTTTT
J gene: TRBJ2-7; clone size: .; V gene: TRBV2; D gene: .; CDR3 protein: CASMPWDPSSYEQYF; CDR3 DNA: TGTGCCAGCATGCCTTGGGACCCGAGCTCCTACGAGCAGTACTTC
J gene: TRBJ2-7; clone size: .; V gene: TRBV9; D gene: TRBD1; CDR3 protein: CASSLTGTDSYEQYF; CDR3 DNA: TGTGCCAGCAGCTTAACCGGGACAGACTCCTACGAGCAGTACTTC
J gene: TRBJ1-2; clone size: .; V gene: TRBV5-4; D gene: .; CDR3 protein: CASSYEGSPYGYTF; CDR3 DNA: TGTGCCAGCAGCTATGAGGGGTCCCCCTATGGCTACACCTTC
J gene: TRBJ1-2; clone size: .; V gene: TRBV20-1; D gene: .; CDR3 protein: CSASDINYTF; CDR3 DNA: TGCAGTGCTAGTGACATTAACTACACCTTC
J gene: TRBJ1-1; clone size: once; V gene: TRBV10-1; D gene: TRBD1; CDR3 protein: CASSESFQPGGKIEAFF; CDR3 DNA: TGCGCCAGCAGTGAGTCTTTTCAGCCAGGGGGCAAAATTGAAGCTTTCTTT
J gene: TRBJ2-1; clone size: .; V gene: TRBV19; D gene: TRBD2; CDR3 protein: CASSIGGSTHNEQFF; CDR3 DNA: TGTGCCAGTAGTATTGGCGGGAGTACCCACAATGAGCAGTTCTTC
J gene: TRBJ2-4; clone size: .; V gene: TRBV28; D gene: TRBD1; CDR3 protein: CASTPGQGGNIQYF; CDR3 DNA: TGTGCCAGCACCCCGGGACAGGGGGGTAACATTCAGTACTTC
J gene: TRBJ2-1; clone size: .; V gene: TRBV19; D gene: TRBD2; CDR3 protein: CASSIGLAGYNEQFF; CDR3 DNA: TGTGCCAGTAGTATAGGGCTAGCGGGATACAATGAGCAGTTCTTC
J gene: TRBJ1-5; clone size: .; V gene: TRBV19; D gene: TRBD1; CDR3 protein: CASILTGQGGNQPQHF; CDR3 DNA: TGTGCCAGTATCCTAACCGGACAGGGAGGCAATCAGCCCCAGCATTTT
J gene: TRBJ2-6; clone size: .; V gene: TRBV15; D gene: TRBD1; CDR3 protein: CATSSHRQGEANVLTF; CDR3 DNA: TGTGCCACCAGCAGCCATCGACAGGGTGAGGCCAACGTCCTGACTTTC
J gene: TRBJ1-3; clone size: .; V gene: TRBV9; D gene: .; CDR3 protein: CASSPYGRTSTGSSGNTIYF; CDR3 DNA: TGTGCCAGCAGCCCATACGGGAGGACAAGTACAGGTAGCTCTGGAAACACCATATATTTT